Presented here are 21 T cell receptor beta chains from one specimen sequenced in a study of CD8+ T cells in alopecia areata. Treatment of the sample: oral pan-JAK inhibitor, 5-10 mg twice daily. Peripheral blood and lesional scalp punch biopsies were taken from alopecia areata patients. Investigators isolated RNA and reverse transcribed it into cDNA to act as the sequencing template. The repertoire was sequenced with immunoSEQ multiplex PCR; TCRdb's copy has only in-frame clones and lacks some. The table has fewer than 15,000 clones, approximately 67% seen once. This sample comprised skin, obtained at week 4, from a patient treated with tofacitinib. These receptor sequences come from a human donor with alopecia areata.

This chain joins TRBV4-1 and TRBJ1-1; 8 bases agree with TRBD1. Germline CDR1 reads MGHRA; CDR2 reads YSYEKL. After removal of 5 bases from V and 4 bases from J, the junction contained 6 bases not matched to a gene. The CDR3 loop spans 14 amino acids. The CDR3 sequence is CASSTRQGRTEAFF. The CDR3 coding sequence is TGCGCCAGCAGCACCCGACAGGGGCGCACTGAAGCTTTCTTT.

The chain carries TRBV6-1 and TRBJ1-1, with D tentatively TRBD1 (5 bases). Germline loops: CDR1 MNHNS, CDR2 SASEGT. V was pared by 1 base and J by 4 bases, with 13 bases between. CDR3 length equals 15 residues. In nucleotides, the CDR3 is TGTGCCAGCAGTGAAGTTGTGGGACGGAGCACTGAAGCTTTCTTT. Residues: CASSEVVGRSTEAFF.

This clone has more than one count but fewer than ten. The V and J genes are TRBV19 and TRBJ1-5; no definite D call. CDR1 is LNHDA, CDR2 SQIVND, per germline (reference sequence). V dropped 3 bases and J dropped 6 bases, with 9 bases sitting between them. The CDR3 sequence is 13 residues long. The CDR3 protein is CASSIGVSQPQHF. CDR3 coding DNA: TGTGCCAGTAGTATCGGCGTGTCTCAGCCCCAGCATTTT.

Only a few counts were recorded for this clone. The CDR3 nucleotides are TGTGCCAGCAGCTTAGGGCAGCTACAACAAGGTAGAGATACGCAGTATTTT. Translated, it gives CASSLGQLQQGRDTQYF. The chain has TRBV7-2 and TRBJ2-3, with D unclear. The CDR3 runs 17 residues. Trimming removed 1 base from V and 5 bases from J, with 19 bases in between. CDR1 SGHTA and CDR2 FQGNSA come from the germline V gene.

V gene TRBV9 combines with J gene TRBJ2-2, with a possible D match to TRBD1 (6 bases). Germline CDR1 is SGDLS and CDR2 is YYNGEE. Trimming cost V 6 bases and J 0 bases, with 12 bases left between them. This CDR3 contains 15 residues. CDR3 amino acids: CASNQGNTNTGELFF. CDR3 sequence (DNA): TGTGCCAGCAACCAGGGGAACACGAACACCGGGGAGCTGTTTTTT.

The rearrangement links TRBV7-2 to TRBJ1-4; D might be TRBD1 (6 bases). Trimming took off 1 base at V and 8 bases at J, with 14 bases between the two ends. Germline-derived CDR1 and CDR2 are SGHTA and FQGNSA. The CDR3 has 15 amino acids. CDR3 in DNA: TGTGCCAGCAGCTTAGATCCCGCGAGGGGGGAAAAACTGTTTTTT. Translated, it gives CASSLDPARGEKLFF. Supplemented by reference TRBV7-2 and TRBJ1-4, the full variable domain reads GAGVSQSPSNKVTEKGKDVELRCDPISGHTALYWYRQSLGQGLEFLIYFQGNSAPDKSGLPSDRFSAERTGGSVSTLTIQRTQQEDSAVYLCASSLDPARGEKLFFGSGTQLSVL.

With regard to this clone: One end of the junction fails to match germline, which may point to a read error. This chain joins TRBV7-2 and TRBJ2-7, with 8 bases matching TRBD2. Germline lookup yields CDR1 SGHTA and CDR2 FQGNSA. This CDR3 contains 13 residues. The DNA of the CDR3 is TGCGCCAGCAGGAGGGACGGGGGGGGCGAGCAGTACTTC. Amino acid sequence: CASRRDGGGEQYF.

This chain links TRBV21-1 with TRBJ2-4; the table gives TRBD1 as D, unverified against the DNA. TRBV21-1 is given as a pseudogene. The CDR3 covers 17 residues. CDR3 coding DNA: TGTGCCAGCAGCAAAGAGGGTCAGGGGGTCAGCAAAAACATTCAGTACTTC. This gives the protein CASSKEGQGVSKNIQYF.

This chain's CDR3 is CASSIPFLGGHNQPQHF. CDR3 bases: TGTGCCAGTAGTATCCCCTTCTTGGGGGGCCACAATCAGCCCCAGCATTTT. The rearrangement joins TRBV19 to TRBJ1-5, with a tentative D call TRBD1 (6 bases). Trimming stripped 3 bases from V and 3 bases from J, with 18 bases between. The V gene's germline CDR1 is LNHDA and CDR2 SQIVND (reference sequence). The CDR3 runs 17 residues.

The rearrangement joins TRBV18 to TRBJ1-2; the D is unclear. Germline V lookup: CDR1 KGHSH, CDR2 LQKENI. The V and J ends lost 0 bases and 0 bases respectively, with 11 bases between them. There are 16 residues in the CDR3. CDR3 sequence (DNA): TGTGCCAGCTCACCACCGGGCACAGCAGCTAACTATGGCTACACCTTC. It encodes CASSPPGTAANYGYTF.

Concerning this clone: This may be a read error, as it is one base from a much larger clone. CDR3 DNA sequence: TGTGCCAGCAGCCCTAGCACAGATACGCAGTATTTT. Its translation is CASSPSTDTQYF. V is TRBV11-2 and J is TRBJ2-3; no definite D call. The CDR3 totals 12 residues. V lost 5 bases to trimming and J lost 0 bases, with 3 bases between them. Per germline, CDR1 SGHAT and CDR2 FQNNGV.

This chain connects TRBV5-4 to TRBJ2-1; D is uncertain. Germline loops: CDR1 SGHNT, CDR2 YYREEE (reference sequence). This CDR3 region has 15 residues. Trimming took off 0 bases at V and 4 bases at J, with 11 bases between the two ends. CDR3 sequence: CASSLGEAWYNEQFF. For the CDR3, the DNA is TGTGCCAGCAGCTTGGGTGAGGCGTGGTACAATGAGCAGTTCTTC.

This sequence joins TRBV6-5 and TRBJ2-1, with D tentatively TRBD2 (6 bases). Germline assignment: CDR1 MNHEY and CDR2 SVGAGI. The germline V and J ends were trimmed by 7 bases and 9 bases, with 16 bases remaining between them. This CDR3 has 13 amino acids. The CDR3: CASTVSGTFEQFF. The CDR3 DNA is TGTGCCAGCACCGTCTCCGGGACTTTTGAGCAGTTCTTC.

This clone came up a few times. The rearrangement uses TRBV10-3 and TRBJ2-3, with 8 bases aligning to TRBD1. Germline CDR1 reads ENHRY; CDR2 reads SYGVKD. V was clipped by 6 bases and J by 4 bases; unmatched bases: 0. CDR3 length equals 12 residues. The CDR3 DNA is TGTGCCATCAGGACAGGGGCAGATACGCAGTATTTT. Translating gives CAIRTGADTQYF.

The chain has TRBV5-6 and TRBJ2-5, with 7 bases lining up with TRBD1. CDR1 and CDR2 (germline): SGHDT, YYEEEE. V lost 5 bases and J lost 2; bases outside the gene matches: 6. The CDR3 loop spans 14 amino acids. The CDR3 DNA sequence: TGTGCCAGCAGGAGGCCGGGACAGCAAGAGACCCAGTACTTC. This sequence encodes CASRRPGQQETQYF.

The V call is TRBV27, the J call TRBJ2-1; D is unclear. This CDR3 spans 11 amino acids. V was clipped by 8 bases and J by 9 bases, with 11 bases between them. Germline assignment: CDR1 MNHEY and CDR2 SMNVEV (reference sequence). In nucleotides, the CDR3 is TGTGCCAGCGCCCGGTCGTCTGAGCAGTTCTTC. Its translation is CASARSSEQFF.

This clone appeared a single time. In nucleotides, the CDR3 is TGTGCCAGCAGTTCGGGACTTCGCACAGATACGCAGTATTTT. It encodes CASSSGLRTDTQYF. V usage is TRBV6-5 and J usage is TRBJ2-3, with a weak D call TRBD2 (6 bases). Per germline, CDR1 MNHEY and CDR2 SVGAGI. The CDR3 is 14 residues long. The ends were cut back, 4 bases at V and 1 base at J, with 9 bases in the middle.

The chain recombines TRBV7-3 with TRBJ2-2; TRBD2 aligns across 9 bases. J lost 4 bases, V lost 6 bases, and 9 bases had no gene match. CDR1 is SGHTA and CDR2 is FQGTGA in the germline V gene. This CDR3 is 16 amino acids long. In DNA, the CDR3 is TGTGCCAGCAGGAACCTAGCGGGGAGATCCACCGGGGAGCTGTTTTTT. This codes for CASRNLAGRSTGELFF.

This clone was detected only once. The chain joins TRBV5-8 to TRBJ1-6; D gene ambiguous. V was shortened by 2 bases and J by 9 bases, with 18 bases between the two germline ends. The CDR3 is 16 amino acids. CDR1 is SGHTS and CDR2 is YDEGEE in the germline V gene. CDR3 region: CASSLLGSNYGSPLHF. CDR3 DNA sequence: TGTGCCAGCAGCTTATTAGGGAGCAACTACGGTTCACCCCTCCACTTT. The full variable domain, in which reference TRBV5-8 and TRBJ1-6 provide the parts outside the CDR3, is EAGVTQSPTHLIKTRGQQATLRCSPISGHTSVYWYQQALGLGLQFLLWYDEGEERNRGNFPPRFSGRQFPNYSSELNVNALELEDSALYLCASSLLGSNYGSPLHFGNGTRLTVT.

In this sample, this clone is medium-sized. The chain combines TRBV4-2 with TRBJ1-5, with 9 bases lining up with TRBD1. V shed 1 base, J shed 1 base, and the junction held 5 bases outside the gene matches. CDR3 length: 17 residues. Germline lookup yields CDR1 LGHNA and CDR2 YNFKEQ. CDR3 residues: CASSQVVGQGSNQPQHF. The CDR3 nucleotides read TGTGCCAGCAGCCAAGTAGTGGGACAGGGAAGCAATCAGCCCCAGCATTTT.

This clone was picked up a small number of times. A much bigger clone sits one base away, suggesting this may be a read error. The V call is TRBV4-2, the J call TRBJ1-1; 7 nucleotides agree with TRBD1. The germline V gene encodes CDR1 LGHNA and CDR2 YNFKEQ. The CDR3 loop spans 17 amino acids. V dropped 0 bases and J dropped 5; count of bases not matched to a gene: 12. The CDR3 loop reads CASSQDGPIQGGTEAFF. The CDR3 nucleotides read TGTGCCAGCAGCCAAGATGGACCTATTCAGGGGGGGACTGAAGCTTTCTTT.